This T cell receptor (beta chain) was found in a study of cytomegalovirus exposure and HLA in healthy donors. Germline V CDR1 and CDR2: LNHNV, YYDKDF (reference sequence). This CDR3 is built from 16 residues. The J segment lost 4 bases and the V segment lost 3 bases, leaving 10 bases of the junction unmatched. Primers included in the PCR were 60 Vbeta and 13 Jbeta primers. Sequencing used immunoSEQ multiplex PCR; TCRdb keeps in-frame clones, though not all of them. The sample has fewer than 200,000 clones, around 68% seen once; the top ten hold less than 3%. The rearrangement links TRBV15 to TRBJ1-2; 8 bases are a match to TRBD1. Sequencing was performed on PBMCs. The TCR was taken from a woman aged 40-49 years in good health and CMV-seropositive. CDR3: CATSRDRDPSSYGYTF. The CDR3 DNA is TGTGCCACCAGCAGGGACAGGGACCCTTCGTCCTATGGCTACACCTTC.